Following are 11 T cell receptor beta chains from one sample sequenced in a study of T cell repertoires in cytomegalovirus infection. TCRdb ran MiXCR on the reads and lists one entry per CDR3 protein. This table has 350,000 to 500,000 distinct CDR3 sequences, about a third appearing once. Specimen: PBMCs. The source is a human donor in good health (CMV status not recorded). Some clones in this sample may be carry-over from other donors' samples.

This clonotype was observed many times. The chain combines TRBV12-3 or TRBV12-4 with TRBJ2-7, with D possibly TRBD1 on 5 matching bases. The ends were cut back, 5 bases at V and 0 bases at J, with 8 bases in the middle. The CDR3 totals 13 residues. CDR3 nucleotides: TGTGCCAGCAGTCCCAGGGACTCCTACGAGCAGTACTTC. It yields the protein CASSPRDSYEQYF.

This clonotype has more than one count but fewer than ten. The rearrangement links TRBV19 to TRBJ1-5; 9 bases map to TRBD1. Germline-derived CDR1 and CDR2 are LNHDA and SQIVND (reference sequence). The CDR3 is 13 residues long. J gave up 6 bases and V 5 bases, and 2 bases lay outside the gene matches. The CDR3 region has the DNA TGTGCCAGTAGTCGGGACAGGGTTCAGCCCCAGCATTTT. Its protein product is CASSRDRVQPQHF.

The chain joins TRBV28 to TRBJ1-5, with D maybe TRBD1 (6 bases). The CDR3 length is 14 residues. V dropped 6 bases and J dropped 4 bases, with 13 bases sitting between them. Germline values: CDR1 MDHEN, CDR2 SYDVKM. The CDR3 spells CASSRGQYNQPQHF. The CDR3 DNA reads as TGTGCCAGCAGCCGGGGGCAATATAATCAGCCCCAGCATTTT.

This chain uses TRBV27 with TRBJ2-7; no definite D call. Germline CDR1 is MNHEY and CDR2 is SMNVEV (reference sequence). V lost 4 bases and J lost 4, with 5 bases in between. This CDR3 contains 11 residues. Here the CDR3 reads CASSYKYEQYF. For the CDR3, the DNA is TGTGCCAGCAGTTACAAATACGAGCAGTACTTC.

This clonotype was seen once. The chain combines TRBV2 with TRBJ2-3; 8 nucleotides line up with TRBD2. From germline, CDR1 is SNHLY and CDR2 FYNNEI. The CDR3 loop spans 15 amino acids. Germline trimming cut 5 bases from V and 5 bases from J; bases unmatched to any gene: 9. CDR3 residues: CASSQRGGMGDTQYF. CDR3 DNA sequence: TGTGCCAGCAGTCAACGCGGGGGGATGGGAGATACGCAGTATTTT.

This rearrangement joins TRBV12-3 or TRBV12-4 to TRBJ1-2, with TRBD1 matching 7 bases. The CDR3 is 13 amino acids. The V and J ends lost 6 bases and 8 bases, in that order; junction bases with no gene match: 9. The CDR3 bases are TGTGCCAGCAGAGCAACAGGGGCCAGCGGCTACACCTTC. Its translation is CASRATGASGYTF.

This clonotype showed up many times. In DNA form, the CDR3 reads TGTGCCAGCAGGACAGGGGGGGGCTACACCTTC. As protein: CASRTGGGYTF. V and J are TRBV28 and TRBJ1-2; 9 nucleotides line up with TRBD1. The CDR3 is made up of 11 amino acids. The ends lost 6 bases at V and 8 bases at J; junction bases unmatched: 1. The germline gives CDR1 MDHEN, CDR2 SYDVKM.

The V gene is TRBV28, the J gene TRBJ1-1, with D possibly matching TRBD1 (6 bases). The V gene lost 3 bases and the J gene lost 5 bases, with 13 bases spanning the gap. CDR1 and CDR2 from the germline V gene are MDHEN and SYDVKM. The CDR3 totals 14 residues. CDR3 in DNA: TGTGCCAGCAGTTTGACCAGGGGTGGGACTGAAGCTTTCTTT. Amino acid sequence: CASSLTRGGTEAFF.

The rearrangement uses TRBV9 and TRBJ2-5, with D possibly matching TRBD2 (6 bases). The CDR3 loop spans 15 amino acids. V was shortened by 3 bases and J by 5 bases, with 17 bases between the two germline ends. CDR1 is SGDLS, CDR2 YYNGEE, per germline. Written as DNA, the CDR3 is TGTGCCAGCAGCGGTCGAGCTAGCGTTGGGGAGACCCAGTACTTC. This codes for CASSGRASVGETQYF.

This clonotype was found many times. This sequence joins TRBV27 and TRBJ1-3, with D possibly being TRBD1 (6 bases). The ends were cut back, 0 bases at V and 4 bases at J, with 10 bases in the middle. The CDR3 length is 15 residues. The germline V gene encodes CDR1 MNHEY and CDR2 SMNVEV (reference sequence). The CDR3 protein is CASSLSTGPGNTIYF. The CDR3 DNA is TGTGCCAGCAGTTTATCGACAGGCCCGGGAAACACCATATATTTT.

This clonotype was observed a few times. The rearrangement links TRBV28 to TRBJ2-2, with D possibly TRBD2 on 7 matching bases. Germline V lookup: CDR1 MDHEN, CDR2 SYDVKM. The CDR3 has 13 amino acids. The V end was cut by 7 bases, the J end by 4 bases, with 10 bases between. This CDR3 reads CASTGGPTGELFF. CDR3 in DNA: TGTGCCAGCACGGGGGGCCCCACCGGGGAGCTGTTTTTT.